This T cell receptor beta chain was sequenced during a study of T-cell memory formation after mild COVID-19. TCRdb re-called the 5' RACE reads through MiXCR, storing one row per CDR3 protein. The sample includes 280,000 or so distinct CDR3 sequences, roughly 8.2% seen only once; the top ten take 22%. Looked up from germline, CDR1 is SSHAT and CDR2 is FNYEAQ (reference sequence). The CDR3 sequence is 13 residues long. Trimming removed 4 bases from V and 5 bases from J, with 11 bases in between. In its sample, this clonotype was seen a few times. This rearrangement joins TRBV7-7 to TRBJ2-5; no clear D gene. Sequences were obtained from PBMCs or a T cell subset sorted from them (not recorded which). The receptor comes from a man younger than 30 who had mild COVID-19 (a few samples of this study predate the infection). Cell type and time point are not known. The CDR3 reads CASSSQSVETQYF. DNA for the CDR3: TGTGCCAGCAGCTCTCAGAGTGTGGAGACCCAGTACTTC.